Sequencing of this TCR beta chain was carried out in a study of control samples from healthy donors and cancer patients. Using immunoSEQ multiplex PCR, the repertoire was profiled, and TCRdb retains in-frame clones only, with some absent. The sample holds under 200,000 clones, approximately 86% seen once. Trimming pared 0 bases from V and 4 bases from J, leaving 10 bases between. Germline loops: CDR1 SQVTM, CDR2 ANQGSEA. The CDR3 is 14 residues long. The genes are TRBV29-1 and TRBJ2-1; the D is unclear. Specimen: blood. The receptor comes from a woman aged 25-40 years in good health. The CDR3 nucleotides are TGCAGCGTTGAAGATCGGAAGGGATACAATGAGCAGTTCTTC. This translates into CSVEDRKGYNEQFF.